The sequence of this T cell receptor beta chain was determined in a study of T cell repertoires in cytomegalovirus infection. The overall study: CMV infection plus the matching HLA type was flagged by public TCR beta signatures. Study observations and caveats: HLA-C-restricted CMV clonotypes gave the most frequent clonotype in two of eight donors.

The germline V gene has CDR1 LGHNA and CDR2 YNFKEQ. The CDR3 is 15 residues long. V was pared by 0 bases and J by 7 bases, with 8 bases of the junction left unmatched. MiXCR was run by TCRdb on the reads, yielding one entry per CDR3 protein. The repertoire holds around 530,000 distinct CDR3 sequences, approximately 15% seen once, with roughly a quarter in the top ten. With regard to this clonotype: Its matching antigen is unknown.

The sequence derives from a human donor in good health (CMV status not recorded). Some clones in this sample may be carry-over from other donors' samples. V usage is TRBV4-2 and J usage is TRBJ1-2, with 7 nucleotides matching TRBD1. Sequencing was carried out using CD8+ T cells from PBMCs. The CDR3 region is CASSQEGGTETGYTF. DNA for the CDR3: TGTGCCAGCAGCCAAGAGGGGGGGACAGAGACTGGCTACACCTTC.